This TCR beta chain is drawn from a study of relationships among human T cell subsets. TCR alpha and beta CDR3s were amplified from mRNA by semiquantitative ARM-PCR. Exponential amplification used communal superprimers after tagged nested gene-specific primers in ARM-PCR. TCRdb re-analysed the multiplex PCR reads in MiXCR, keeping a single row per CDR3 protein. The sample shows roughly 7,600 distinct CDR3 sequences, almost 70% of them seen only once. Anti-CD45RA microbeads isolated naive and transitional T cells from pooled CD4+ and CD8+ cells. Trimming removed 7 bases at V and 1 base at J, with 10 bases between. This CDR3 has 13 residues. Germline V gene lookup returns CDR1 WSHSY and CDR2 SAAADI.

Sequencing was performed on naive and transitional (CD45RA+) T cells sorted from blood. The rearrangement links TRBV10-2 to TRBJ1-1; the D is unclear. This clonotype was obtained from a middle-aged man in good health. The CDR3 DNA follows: TGCGCCAGCACGAGCGGAGGGAACACTGAAGCTTTCTTT. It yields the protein CASTSGGNTEAFF.